These 20 T cell receptor beta chains were sequenced from one sample in a study of OX40 agonist ivuxolimab in advanced cancers. The table came from immunoSEQ multiplex PCR; TCRdb's copy has only in-frame clones and leaves some out. The sample consists of tens of thousands of clones, 89% of them appearing once. Here the sequenced sample was CD4+ or CD8+ T cells sorted from blood, taken in a trial of the OX40 agonist ivuxolimab. Every receptor here comes from an adult with an advanced solid tumor such as melanoma, head and neck, liver or kidney cancer.

By share, this clone counts as large. V and J are TRBV10-3 and TRBJ2-7; no reliable D call. The CDR3 has 12 amino acids. Germline V CDR1 and CDR2: ENHRY, SYGVKD. Trimming pared 2 bases from V and 2 bases from J, leaving 4 bases between. The CDR3 here is CAISETTYEQYV. The CDR3 DNA follows: TGTGCCATCAGTGAGACAACCTACGAGCAGTACGTC.

The chain links TRBV28 to TRBJ2-7; 9 bases match TRBD2. CDR1 MDHEN and CDR2 SYDVKM come from the germline V gene. The CDR3 has 17 amino acids. V was clipped by 2 bases and J by 3 bases; unmatched bases: 11. The CDR3 loop is CASSLIAGDERVYEQYF. The DNA for the CDR3 is TGTGCCAGCAGTTTAATAGCGGGAGACGAGAGGGTCTACGAGCAGTACTTC.

V gene TRBV27 combines with J gene TRBJ2-5; no clear D. V lost 2 bases and J 4 bases, leaving 14 bases between the germline ends. CDR1 and CDR2 from the germline V gene are MNHEY and SMNVEV (reference sequence). The CDR3 extends over 15 amino acids. The CDR3 DNA sequence: TGTGCCAGCAGTTTAATGGGAATCTGGCCAGAGACCCAGTACTTC. This translates into CASSLMGIWPETQYF.

The chain recombines TRBV9 with TRBJ2-7, with 7 bases identical to TRBD1. CDR3 size: 16 residues. V shed 0 bases, J shed 2 bases, and the junction held 8 bases outside the gene matches. Germline-derived CDR1 and CDR2 are SGDLS and YYNGEE. The DNA for the CDR3 is TGTGCCAGCAGCGTAGCTAGGGACAGTTTTACCTACGAGCAGTACTTC. Protein sequence: CASSVARDSFTYEQYF.

This clone was observed a single time. The CDR3 DNA is TGCGCCAGCAGCACAGGGTATAACTATGGCTACACCTTC. It codes for CASSTGYNYGYTF. This rearrangement joins TRBV5-1 to TRBJ1-2; D is possibly TRBD1 (6 bases). The germline gives CDR1 SGHRS, CDR2 YFSETQ. V was cut by 4 bases and J by 1 base, with 8 bases left in between. This CDR3 spans 13 amino acids.

The chain is built from TRBV4-2 and TRBJ2-1; 9 bases are a match to TRBD2. The CDR3 length is 18 residues. Looked up from germline, CDR1 is LGHNA and CDR2 is YNFKEQ. V gave up 0 bases and J gave up 3 bases; unmatched junction bases: 9. This CDR3 reads CASSQDRAGGGFYNEQFF. In nucleotides, the CDR3 is TGTGCCAGCAGCCAAGATCGGGCGGGAGGGGGTTTCTACAATGAGCAGTTCTTC.

This chain joins TRBV11-2 and TRBJ2-3; possibly TRBD1 or TRBD2 for D (6 bases each). Germline assignment: CDR1 SGHAT and CDR2 FQNNGV. CDR3 length: 15 amino acids. The V and J ends lost 5 bases and 4 bases respectively, with 16 bases between them. The CDR3 is CASSARGGGPDTQYF. The CDR3 DNA reads TGTGCCAGCAGCGCAAGAGGGGGAGGCCCAGATACGCAGTATTTT.

The V and J genes are TRBV27 and TRBJ1-5; a weak D match, TRBD1 (5 bases). In germline, CDR1 is MNHEY, CDR2 SMNVEV (reference sequence). V shed 5 bases and J shed 1 base, with 15 bases lying between them. CDR3 length: 16 amino acids. CDR3 DNA sequence: TGTGCCAGCAGTCCTTCTGCAAGGGGCAGCAATCAGCCCCAGCATTTT. Protein product: CASSPSARGSNQPQHF.

This clone was seen more than once but under ten times. This sequence joins TRBV4-1 and TRBJ2-2; no firm D call. Trimming left V 0 bases short and J 4 bases short, with 18 bases between. Germline CDR1 is MGHRA and CDR2 is YSYEKL. The CDR3 consists of 18 residues. In DNA, the CDR3 is TGCGCCAGCAGCCAAGACCCGTACGGACGCCTGAGCACCGGGGAGCTGTTTTTT. Translated, it gives CASSQDPYGRLSTGELFF.

The chain recombines TRBV6-1 with TRBJ2-7, with TRBD1 as a possible D gene (5 bases). V lost 3 bases and J 2 bases, leaving 8 bases between the germline ends. The CDR3 extends over 13 amino acids. From germline, CDR1 is MNHNS and CDR2 SASEGT. The CDR3 DNA reads TGTGCCAGCAGTGACAGGGCCCCCTACGAGCAGTACTTC. Encoded protein: CASSDRAPYEQYF.

The J gene is TRBJ1-5, the V gene TRBV19; TRBD1 aligns across 8 bases. Trimming removed 3 bases from V and 1 base from J; junction bases left unmatched: 2. This CDR3 spans 15 amino acids. Germline V gene data show CDR1 as LNHDA and CDR2 as SQIVND (reference sequence). The CDR3 protein is CASSIRTGSNQPQHF. CDR3 DNA sequence: TGTGCCAGTAGTATCCGGACAGGGAGCAATCAGCCCCAGCATTTT.

The genes are TRBV9 and TRBJ2-3; 7 nucleotides agree with TRBD2. Trimming removed 3 bases from V and 0 bases from J; junction bases left unmatched: 10. From germline, CDR1 is SGDLS and CDR2 YYNGEE. CDR3 size: 17 residues. CDR3 sequence: CASSGPRGGVSTDTQYF. The CDR3, as DNA: TGTGCCAGCAGCGGCCCTCGGGGAGGGGTAAGCACAGATACGCAGTATTTT.

The chain is built from TRBV4-2 and TRBJ2-7; possibly TRBD2 for D (5 bases). The V gene's germline CDR1 is LGHNA and CDR2 YNFKEQ. Trimming cost V 6 bases and J 0 bases, with 12 bases left between them. The CDR3 length is 14 residues. This chain's CDR3 is CASREAGSSYEQYF. CDR3 in DNA: TGTGCCAGCAGGGAGGCAGGAAGCTCCTACGAGCAGTACTTC.

This clone has a single count. This chain joins TRBV6-5 and TRBJ2-1; 8 nucleotides align to TRBD2. This CDR3 region has 14 residues. Germline CDR1 MNHEY, CDR2 SVGAGI. Losses at the gene ends were 8 bases for V and 6 bases for J; bases not matched to a gene: 9. CDR3 in amino acids: CASAISGTGNEQFF. In DNA, the CDR3 is TGTGCCAGCGCAATTAGCGGGACGGGCAATGAGCAGTTCTTC.

V gene TRBV6-6 combines with J gene TRBJ1-2; possible D gene TRBD1, 6 bases. The CDR3 extends over 16 amino acids. Germline V CDR1 and CDR2: MNHNY, SVGAGI (reference sequence). Trimming removed 9 bases from V and 0 bases from J, with 20 bases in between. The CDR3 spells CASGPGALTANYGYTF. CDR3 DNA sequence: TGTGCCAGTGGGCCAGGGGCGCTTACAGCTAACTATGGCTACACCTTC.

The chain uses TRBV7-8 and TRBJ2-2; D is uncertain. Germline V gives CDR1 SGHVS, CDR2 FQNEAQ. This CDR3 is built from 13 residues. V was cut by 5 bases and J by 6 bases, with 10 bases left in between. The CDR3: CASSLPRSGELFF. CDR3 DNA sequence: TGTGCCAGCAGCCTCCCAAGATCCGGGGAGCTGTTTTTT.

The gene calls are TRBV10-2 and TRBJ2-1; D remains unclear. The CDR3 covers 15 residues. Germline V gene lookup returns CDR1 WSHSY and CDR2 SAAADI. Trimming left V 6 bases short and J 6 bases short, with 18 bases between. In DNA form, the CDR3 reads TGCGCCAGCAGGGACGTTACGCAAAGGGCCAATGAGCAGTTCTTC. Its protein is CASRDVTQRANEQFF.

CDR3: CSVEGAGTEAFF. CDR3 in DNA: TGCAGCGTTGAGGGCGCAGGAACTGAAGCTTTCTTT. The chain recombines TRBV29-1 with TRBJ1-1, with D unclear. V was shortened by 3 bases and J by 5 bases, with 10 bases between the two germline ends. The CDR3 totals 12 residues. Germline CDR1 and CDR2: SQVTM and ANQGSEA.

The chain employs TRBV19 and TRBJ1-1; D is unclear. CDR1 LNHDA and CDR2 SQIVND come from the germline V gene (reference sequence). The CDR3 is made up of 13 amino acids. V lost 6 bases to trimming and J lost 5 bases, with 13 bases between them. The CDR3: CASRDWMGTEAFF. DNA of the CDR3: TGTGCCAGTAGGGACTGGATGGGAACTGAAGCTTTCTTT.

The chain's CDR3 is CASGVDSGEQYF. The CDR3 DNA follows: TGTGCCAGTGGGGTGGACTCGGGCGAGCAGTACTTC. The J gene is TRBJ2-7, the V gene TRBV19, with a possible D match to TRBD2 (5 bases). With 8 bases removed from V and 6 bases from J, the gap between germline ends came to 14 bases. CDR3 length: 12 residues. Germline CDR1 is LNHDA and CDR2 is SQIVND (reference sequence).